The rows below give T cell receptor beta chains drawn from one sample of a study of vaccination effects on CD4 cells after COVID-19. Antigen specificity for these receptors is unknown. This table comes from immunoSEQ multiplex PCR, and its TCRdb copy is limited to in-frame clones, with some not included. The data show about 31,000 clones, around 75% seen once. The specimen comprised CD4+ T cells from PBMCs cultured with SARS-CoV-2 spike peptides, sampled after COVID-19 vaccination. The receptors derive from a human donor who received a COVID-19 vaccine. Some clones in this sample may be carry-over from other donors' samples. CDR3s include the opening cysteine and the closing phenylalanine or tryptophan. D genes are given only for firm matches. Size values are once, few and many counts, or a class for expanded clones, and some rows have none.

>TRBJ2-1|TRBV5-1|TRBD1|.
TGCGCCAGCAGCTTGGCCGGGACAGGGGGCCATGAGCAGTTCTTC
CASSLAGTGGHEQFF
>TRBJ2-5|TRBV7-2|.|.
TGTGCCAGCAGCTTAGGGTTCCCAGGGAGCTTACAAGAGACCCAGTACTTC
CASSLGFPGSLQETQYF
>TRBJ1-4|TRBV7-9|.|.
TGTGCCAGCAGTTTTAAAACGGGGGGTAGCGCTCCGGAAAAACTGTTTTTT
CASSFKTGGSAPEKLFF
>TRBJ1-2|TRBV5-1|TRBD1|.
TGCGCCAGCAGCTTTGGGGACAGCTATGGCTACACCTTC
CASSFGDSYGYTF
>TRBJ1-5|TRBV2|TRBD1|.
TGTGCCAGCAGCGGGACAGCCGGGGGTCAGCCCCAGCATTTT
CASSGTAGGQPQHF
>TRBJ1-3|TRBV18|TRBD1|once
TGTGCCAGCTCACAAAAGGGGGCGAATGGAAACACCATATATTTT
CASSQKGANGNTIYF
>TRBJ1-5|TRBV5-6|.|.
TGTGCCAGCTCCCGACGAGGGCAGGGCAATCAGCCCCAGCATTTT
CASSRRGQGNQPQHF
>TRBJ2-1|TRBV4-1|TRBD2|.
TGCGCCAGCAGCCGAGGACTAGCGGGGGGGGAGTGGTACAATGAGCAGTTCTTC
CASSRGLAGGEWYNEQFF
>TRBJ1-1|TRBV12-3/TRBV12-4|TRBD1|.
TGTGCCAGCACTATTCCCGGGACAGGGGGGACTTTCTTT
CASTIPGTGGTFF
>TRBJ1-3|TRBV9|.|.
TGTGCCAGCAGCACGACTATAAGAGACTCTGGAAACACCATATATTTT
CASSTTIRDSGNTIYF
>TRBJ1-1|TRBV19|TRBD1|few
TGTGCCAGTACCTCGGGACAGCACAACACTGAAGCTTTCTTT
CASTSGQHNTEAFF
>TRBJ1-2|TRBV4-2|.|.
TGTGCCAGCAGCCAAGGCGGGCGGGAAGGCTACACCTTC
CASSQGGREGYTF
>TRBJ2-1|TRBV2|TRBD2|.
TGTGCCAGCGTCTTGGTAGCGGGGGGTTACAATGAGCAGTTCTTC
CASVLVAGGYNEQFF
>TRBJ2-1|TRBV10-3|TRBD2|.
TGTGCCATGGGGGGGGGACTCGGCTACAATGAGCAGTTCTTC
CAMGGGLGYNEQFF
>TRBJ2-5|TRBV29-1|.|.
TGCAGCGGGGTACGGGGAGAGGAGACCCAGTACTTC
CSGVRGEETQYF
>TRBJ1-2|TRBV5-4|.|.
TGTGCCAGCAGCCGCCGAGGGGCGGGATACGACTATGGCTACACCTTC
CASSRRGAGYDYGYTF
>TRBJ2-4|TRBV6-5|TRBD1|.
TGTGCCAGCAGAGCCGGACAGGGGGAAATTCAGTACTTC
CASRAGQGEIQYF
>TRBJ2-2|TRBV18|.|.
TGTGCCAGCTCACCAATACAGGACCGGGCCGGGGAGCTGTTTTTT
CASSPIQDRAGELFF
>TRBJ1-2|TRBV25-1|.|few
TGTGCCAGCAGTGACTCTGCTCTCTATGGCTACACCTTC
CASSDSALYGYTF
>TRBJ2-1|TRBV18|TRBD2|.
TGTGCCAGCTCTCAAACTAGCGGAGCCTACAATGAGCAGTTCTTC
CASSQTSGAYNEQFF
>TRBJ2-6|TRBV6-5|.|.
TGTGCCAGCAGTTACTCGAATTCTGGGGCCAACGTCCTGACTTTC
CASSYSNSGANVLTF
>TRBJ2-7|TRBV4-2|.|.
TGTGCCAGCAGCCAAGATAACAGAAACGAGCAGTACTTC
CASSQDNRNEQYF
>TRBJ1-1|TRBV4-3|.|once
TGCGCCAGCAGCCAATCACCTCAAAAGGGCACTGAAGCTTTCTTT
CASSQSPQKGTEAFF
>TRBJ1-2|TRBV6-5|.|.
TGTGCCAGCAGGAATTCAGGGAACTATGGCTACACCTTC
CASRNSGNYGYTF
>TRBJ2-3|TRBV9|.|.
TGTGCCAGCACCACCCTCCCGGCGGATACGCAGTATTTT
CASTTLPADTQYF
>TRBJ1-4|TRBV4-1|TRBD1|.
TGCGCCAGCAGCCCCGGACAGGGGCCTACGAGCAATGAAAAACTGTTTTTT
CASSPGQGPTSNEKLFF
>TRBJ2-5|TRBV5-5|.|.
TGTGCCAGCAGTCGTGGGTCCCCGGACCAAGAGACCCAGTACTTC
CASSRGSPDQETQYF
>TRBJ2-3|TRBV2|.|.
TGTGCCAGCGGGGTGGGGGCCCCAGATACGCAGTATTTT
CASGVGAPDTQYF
>TRBJ1-2|TRBV5-6|TRBD1|.
TGTGCCAGCAGCTTGGGCGGACAGGGGCCTGGCTACACCTTC
CASSLGGQGPGYTF
>TRBJ1-2|TRBV5-1|.|.
TGCGCCAGCAGGGATTTGGGGTTCGGTGGCTACACCTTC
CASRDLGFGGYTF
>TRBJ2-3|TRBV19|.|.
TGTGCCAGTACCATGGGAGGGGGGGCCACAGATACGCAGTATTTT
CASTMGGGATDTQYF
>TRBJ1-1|TRBV6-5|.|.
TGTGCCAGCAGTCCGGGACGGTTGAACACTGAAGCTTTCTTT
CASSPGRLNTEAFF